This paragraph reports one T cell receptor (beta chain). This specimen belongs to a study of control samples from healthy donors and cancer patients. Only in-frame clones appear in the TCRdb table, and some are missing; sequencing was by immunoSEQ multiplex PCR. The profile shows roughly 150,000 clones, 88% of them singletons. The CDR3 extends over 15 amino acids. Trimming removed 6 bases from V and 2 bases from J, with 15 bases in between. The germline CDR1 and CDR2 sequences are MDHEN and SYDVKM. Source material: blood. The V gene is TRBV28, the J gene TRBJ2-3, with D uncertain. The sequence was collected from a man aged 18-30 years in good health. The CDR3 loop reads CASRTPDPATDTQYF. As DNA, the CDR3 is TGTGCCAGCAGGACTCCGGACCCAGCCACAGATACGCAGTATTTT.